Presented here are 20 T cell receptor beta chains from one specimen sequenced in a study of post-analysis software for immune sequencing data. Their recognized antigens are unknown. Findings of the study overall: TRBV segments more frequent in patients than in controls numbered five and included TRBV5-6, TRBV5-1 and TRBV20-1.

Incorporated into the TCR beta cDNA libraries were unique molecular identifiers, which served to reduce PCR and sequencing biases. TCRdb used MiXCR to reprocess the PCR reads, holding one entry per CDR3 protein. The top ten clones hold around 5% of a sample with about 260,000 distinct CDR3 sequences, about 38% of them seen once. Sequencing was performed on blood. The source of these receptors is a girl aged 10-17 years with multiple sclerosis.

This clonotype was counted ten times or more. The V gene is TRBV2, the J gene TRBJ2-3; 8 nucleotides agree with TRBD2. Trimming removed 5 bases from V and 1 base from J; junction bases left unmatched: 11. The CDR3 extends over 17 amino acids. The V gene's germline CDR1 is SNHLY and CDR2 FYNNEI. CDR3 DNA sequence: TGTGCCAGCAGTCGGCCCCCCTCGCGGGGGGGCACAGATACGCAGTATTTT. This gives the protein CASSRPPSRGGTDTQYF.

This clonotype was detected many times. V is TRBV5-1 and J is TRBJ2-1, with D hard to call. Trimming took 0 bases from V and 0 from J, leaving 10 bases between them. The V gene's germline CDR1 is SGHRS and CDR2 YFSETQ. CDR3 length: 16 residues. The CDR3 reads CASSLVPESSYNEQFF. DNA of the CDR3: TGCGCCAGCAGCTTGGTGCCTGAAAGCTCCTACAATGAGCAGTTCTTC.

In this sample, this clonotype turned up many times. This rearrangement joins TRBV29-1 to TRBJ1-2, with 9 bases matching TRBD1. The germline V gene has CDR1 SQVTM and CDR2 ANQGSEA. V lost 6 bases and J lost 1; bases outside the gene matches: 3. The CDR3 runs to 13 residues. CDR3 bases: TGCAGCGTGGGGACAGGGATTAACTATGGCTACACCTTC. This gives the protein CSVGTGINYGYTF.

This clonotype was counted ten times or more. V gene TRBV10-3 combines with J gene TRBJ2-3, with D tentatively TRBD2 (5 bases). The CDR3 is 13 amino acids. The V and J ends lost 4 bases and 1 base respectively, with 6 bases between them. Germline V lookup: CDR1 ENHRY, CDR2 SYGVKD. CDR3 residues: CAISGTGTDTQYF. In DNA, the CDR3 is TGTGCCATCAGTGGGACTGGCACAGATACGCAGTATTTT.

The table lists this clonotype with a few counts. The V call is TRBV4-2, the J call TRBJ2-1, with 8 bases lining up with TRBD2. Germline V CDR1 and CDR2: LGHNA, YNFKEQ. J was trimmed by 6 bases and V by 0 bases; bases with no gene match: 10. This CDR3 has 17 residues. CDR3 residues: CASSQDSSGSPFNEQFF. CDR3 sequence (DNA): TGTGCCAGCAGCCAAGATTCGAGCGGGAGCCCTTTCAATGAGCAGTTCTTC.

In the case of this clonotype: A read error may explain this, as a much larger clone is one base away. The gene calls are TRBV19 and TRBJ1-2; TRBD1 might be the D (6 bases). Germline V gives CDR1 LNHDA, CDR2 SQIVND (reference sequence). The CDR3 has 12 amino acids. CDR3 nucleotide sequence: TGTGCCGGTAGTATACAGGGATCCGGCTACACCTTC. Encoded protein: CAGSIQGSGYTF.

This clonotype was picked up many times. The gene calls are TRBV7-9 and TRBJ2-4, with TRBD2 as a possible D gene (5 bases). CDR1 and CDR2 from the germline V gene are SEHNR and FQNEAQ (reference sequence). V lost 7 bases and J lost 6, with 19 bases in between. This CDR3 spans 15 amino acids. This CDR3 reads CASTREGSHGNIQYF. Here the CDR3 DNA reads TGTGCCAGCACCCGAGAGGGCTCCCACGGAAACATTCAGTACTTC.

In its sample, this clonotype was seen many times. Here the CDR3 reads CSAGLRASTYNEQFF. In nucleotides, the CDR3 is TGCAGTGCTGGCCTCCGGGCCAGCACCTACAATGAGCAGTTCTTC. The chain links TRBV20-1 to TRBJ2-1, with D unresolved. CDR1 and CDR2 (germline): DFQATT, SNEGSKA (reference sequence). Deletions cut 5 bases from V and 2 bases from J, with 16 bases between. The CDR3 is 15 amino acids.

The chain links TRBV7-3 to TRBJ1-6, with TRBD1 matching 8 bases. This CDR3 spans 14 amino acids. Germline V gene data show CDR1 as SGHTA and CDR2 as FQGTGA. V shed 2 bases, J shed 11 bases, and the junction held 5 bases outside the gene matches. The CDR3 DNA reads as TGTGCCAGCAGCTTAGGACAGGGTAGCGCACCCCTCCACTTT. Protein product: CASSLGQGSAPLHF.

This clonotype has a handful of counts. This rearrangement joins TRBV6-1 to TRBJ2-4; D perhaps matches TRBD2 (5 bases). The assigned J gene may be wrong: the sequence end matches TRBJ2-7 better. The CDR3 consists of 13 residues. From germline, CDR1 is MNHNS and CDR2 SASEGT. The CDR3 nucleotides read TGTGCCAGCAGTGATTTTACGGGATACGAGCAGTACTTC. Encoded protein: CASSDFTGYEQYF.

This clonotype was observed a few times. With a much larger clone just one base away, this may be a read error. The rearrangement joins TRBV4-1 to TRBJ2-1; D gene uncertain. The V and J ends lost 0 bases and 12 bases respectively, with 12 bases between them. This CDR3 has 13 residues. CDR1 is MGHRA, CDR2 YSYEKL, per germline. In nucleotides, the CDR3 is TGCGCCAGCAGCCAAGAGGCTGGACGGCTGCAGTTCTTC. It yields the protein CASSQEAGRLQFF.

Points on this clonotype: A read error may explain this, as a much larger clone is one base away. The chain has TRBV3-1 and TRBJ2-5; the D is unclear. Per germline, CDR1 LGHDT and CDR2 YNNKEL (reference sequence). Trimming took off 3 bases at V and 11 bases at J, with 19 bases between the two ends. CDR3 length equals 14 residues. The CDR3 DNA is TGTGCCAGCAGCCAGAGACTTGGGCCCGTTGAGCAGTACTTC. The encoded protein is CASSQRLGPVEQYF.

This clonotype was seen ten or more times. The chain has TRBV27 and TRBJ2-3, with 11 bases identical to TRBD2. Losses at the gene ends were 10 bases for V and 2 bases for J; bases not matched to a gene: 8. Germline lookup yields CDR1 MNHEY and CDR2 SMNVEV (reference sequence). The CDR3 extends over 15 amino acids. CDR3 DNA sequence: TGTGCCACCGCGACTAGCGGGGAGCACACAGATACGCAGTATTTT. Residues: CATATSGEHTDTQYF.

Of note for this clonotype: A read error may be the cause here, since a much bigger clone is one base away. V gene TRBV29-1 combines with J gene TRBJ2-7; a possible D gene is TRBD2 (7 bases). This CDR3 is 13 amino acids long. The germline CDR1 and CDR2 sequences are SQVTM and ANQGSEA. V was trimmed by 3 bases and J by 6 bases, leaving 15 bases between them. CDR3 sequence reads: CSVEIGGGTEQYF. CDR3 in DNA: TGCAGCGTTGAGATAGGGGGGGGCACCGAGCAGTACTTC.

In its sample, this clonotype was seen a few times. DNA of the CDR3: TGTGCCAGCAGCGAGACAGTGAACACTGAAGCTTTCTTT. The encoded protein is CASSETVNTEAFF. The chain has TRBV7-9 and TRBJ1-1, with D maybe TRBD1 (5 bases). V gave up 5 bases and J gave up 0 bases, with 7 bases separating them. In germline, CDR1 is SEHNR, CDR2 FQNEAQ (reference sequence). The CDR3 length is 13 residues.

This clonotype was detected only a few times. This could be a read error, since a much larger clone is one nucleotide away. This chain connects TRBV6-1 to TRBJ2-7, with 7 positions matching TRBD1. J gave up 4 bases and V 6 bases, and 12 bases lay outside the gene matches. CDR1 is MNHNS and CDR2 is SASEGT in the germline V gene. This CDR3 contains 15 residues. The CDR3 nucleotides are TGTGCCAGCAGGGCGGACGGCAGGGGGTGTTACGAGCAGTACTTC. Residues: CASRADGRGCYEQYF.

V is TRBV28 and J is TRBJ2-7; D gene uncertain. In germline, CDR1 is MDHEN, CDR2 SYDVKM. This CDR3 has 14 residues. V lost 2 bases to trimming and J lost 4 bases, with 12 bases between them. The CDR3 DNA reads as TGTGCCAGCAGTTTAACGCAGAGTGGATACGAGCAGTACTTC. Protein: CASSLTQSGYEQYF.

The sample holds many counts of this clonotype. V usage is TRBV4-1 and J usage is TRBJ2-3; D is possibly TRBD1 or TRBD2 (5 bases each). The CDR3 totals 15 residues. V gave up 4 bases and J gave up 6 bases, with 17 bases separating them. The germline V gene has CDR1 MGHRA and CDR2 YSYEKL. The CDR3 region has the DNA TGCGCCAGCAGCCGCCCGGGGCAGGGAGAGGATACGCAGTATTTT. This sequence encodes CASSRPGQGEDTQYF.

This clonotype was seen many times. This chain uses TRBV9 with TRBJ1-2; TRBD1 agrees at 7 bases. CDR1 SGDLS and CDR2 YYNGEE come from the germline V gene. With V trimmed by 5 bases and J by 4 bases, 5 bases remained unmatched. The CDR3 covers 13 residues. Here the CDR3 reads CASRGQRLYGYTF. In DNA form, the CDR3 reads TGTGCCAGCAGGGGACAGCGACTCTATGGCTACACCTTC.

J is TRBJ2-5 and V is TRBV7-2; 9 bases map to TRBD2. Germline loops: CDR1 SGHTA, CDR2 FQGNSA. This CDR3 is 13 amino acids long. The V and J ends lost 8 bases and 1 base, in that order; junction bases with no gene match: 2. CDR3 sequence reads: CASQLAGQETQYF. Written as DNA, the CDR3 is TGTGCCAGCCAACTAGCGGGCCAAGAGACCCAGTACTTC.